There are many counts of the clone carrying this T cell receptor beta chain. The antigen is undetermined. Construction of the TCRbeta library involved unique molecular identifiers. TCRdb re-analysed the PCR reads in MiXCR, keeping a single row per CDR3 protein. The sample carries around 440,000 distinct CDR3 sequences, over 9.5% recorded once. These data are taken from a study of T-cell reconstitution after alpha-beta-depleted transplantation in children. The study's findings and limits: Where alpha-beta T cells came from about two months after transplant was reportedly several hundred expanded graft clones. TCRbeta diversity was high at day 60 in some patients (a result of surviving recipient T cells and thymic progenitors).

Germline CDR1 DFQATT, CDR2 SNEGSKA (reference sequence). V gave up 5 bases and J gave up 0 bases, with 13 bases separating them. This CDR3 comprises 15 residues. The gene calls are TRBV20-1 and TRBJ2-2; a possible D gene is TRBD2 (5 bases). The TCR originated in a child aged 2 to 10 with inherited bone marrow failure, due to receive a stem cell transplant. Source: PBMCs, taken before TCRalphabeta/CD19-depleted stem cell transplant. CDR3 residues: CSASRTGSNTGELFF. The CDR3 region has the DNA TGCAGTGCTTCTCGGACTGGCTCGAACACCGGGGAGCTGTTTTTT.